A selection of T cell receptor beta chains follows, all from one sample in a study of blood T cell repertoires in COVID-19. The method was immunoSEQ multiplex PCR; TCRdb's version includes in-frame clones alone and lacks a portion of them. In the table there are around 270,000 clones, approximately 92% of which are singletons. The sequenced sample consisted of peripheral blood. Receptors were obtained from a person between 18 and 35 years old with COVID-19, enrolled during active disease. CDR3s include the opening cysteine and the closing phenylalanine or tryptophan. A D gene is named only where the DNA matches it firmly. Clone size is not always given. Where it is, it says once, few, many or a class for expanded clones.

DNA: TGTGCCAGCAGCTTAGTGACTAGCGGGCGAAATAATGAGCAGTTCTTC
CDR3: CASSLVTSGRNNEQFF
V: TRBV7-9
size: .
D: TRBD2
length: 16
J: TRBJ2-1

DNA: TGTGCCACCAGTGATTTCGGACTAGCGGGTGGGACCCGAACCGGGGAGCTGTTTTTT
CDR3: CATSDFGLAGGTRTGELFF
V: TRBV24-1
size: .
D: TRBD2
length: 19
J: TRBJ2-2

DNA: TGCGCCAGCAGCTTGGACGTGCGCTACGAGCAGTACTTC
CDR3: CASSLDVRYEQYF
V: TRBV5-1
size: .
D: .
length: 13
J: TRBJ2-7

DNA: TGTGCCAGCAGCTGGGGGACAGGGGCTGGAAACACCATATATTTT
CDR3: CASSWGTGAGNTIYF
V: TRBV5-6
size: .
D: TRBD1
length: 15
J: TRBJ1-3

DNA: TGTGCCAGTGGAGGAACGGGAGTACCGTACAATGAGCAGTTCTTC
CDR3: CASGGTGVPYNEQFF
V: TRBV19
size: .
D: .
length: 15
J: TRBJ2-1

DNA: TGTGCCAGCAGTCCCTCCCTGGCAGGCCAAGGGCAGTTCTTC
CDR3: CASSPSLAGQGQFF
V: TRBV6-5
size: .
D: .
length: 14
J: TRBJ2-1

DNA: TGTGCCAGCAGCACTTGGACTAGCGGGACTTCCTACGAGCAGTACTTC
CDR3: CASSTWTSGTSYEQYF
V: TRBV7-2
size: .
D: TRBD2
length: 16
J: TRBJ2-7

DNA: TGCAGCGTTGAAGATCAGGAGACAGAATTGGGTATTGCCGGCTACACCTTC
CDR3: CSVEDQETELGIAGYTF
V: TRBV29-1
size: .
D: .
length: 17
J: TRBJ1-2

DNA: TGTGCCAGCAGTGACTCTCCGGGCACCGGGGAGCTGTTTTTT
CDR3: CASSDSPGTGELFF
V: TRBV6-4
size: .
D: .
length: 14
J: TRBJ2-2

DNA: TGCGCCAGCAGTGCCCTCCCGTCAGGCGAGCAGTACTTC
CDR3: CASSALPSGEQYF
V: TRBV4-1
size: .
D: .
length: 13
J: TRBJ2-7

DNA: TGTGCCAGCAGTCCCCGGACAGGGAGGACTAGCGGGACCGGCTACAATGAGCAGTTCTTC
CDR3: CASSPRTGRTSGTGYNEQFF
V: TRBV28
size: .
D: TRBD2
length: 20
J: TRBJ2-1

DNA: TGTGCCAGTACCGAACCCCCGACAGGGACGAACACTGAAGCTTTCTTT
CDR3: CASTEPPTGTNTEAFF
V: TRBV19
size: .
D: TRBD1
length: 16
J: TRBJ1-1

DNA: TGCGCCAGCAGCTCTGGACAGGGGGGGAACACCATATATTTT
CDR3: CASSSGQGGNTIYF
V: TRBV5-1
size: .
D: TRBD1
length: 14
J: TRBJ1-3

DNA: TGTGCCAGCGGGCTAGCGGGCGGGCTATACGAGCAGTACTTC
CDR3: CASGLAGGLYEQYF
V: TRBV6-5
size: .
D: TRBD2
length: 14
J: TRBJ2-7

DNA: TGTGCCAGCAGTGAAATGACTAGCGGGACAGATACGCAGTATTTT
CDR3: CASSEMTSGTDTQYF
V: TRBV2
size: .
D: TRBD2
length: 15
J: TRBJ2-3

DNA: TGTGCCAGCAGCTTAGAAGGGGAAGGTAGACCCCTCCACTTT
CDR3: CASSLEGEGRPLHF
V: TRBV7-9
size: .
D: .
length: 14
J: TRBJ1-6

DNA: TGTGCTAGTGGTTCTGCGGGCGCTTACAATGAGCAGTTCTTC
CDR3: CASGSAGAYNEQFF
V: TRBV12-5
size: .
D: .
length: 14
J: TRBJ2-1

DNA: TGTGCCAGCAGCCCCGTGACGGGACAGCCATCGTCTAACTATGGCTACACCTTC
CDR3: CASSPVTGQPSSNYGYTF
V: TRBV13
size: few
D: TRBD1
length: 18
J: TRBJ1-2

DNA: TGTGCTAGCGGGCAGGGGCCGAACACCGGGGAGCTGTTTTTT
CDR3: CASGQGPNTGELFF
V: TRBV12-5
size: .
D: .
length: 14
J: TRBJ2-2

DNA: TGTGCCACCAGCAGGGCTAGCGGTAACAATGAGCAGTTCTTC
CDR3: CATSRASGNNEQFF
V: TRBV15
size: .
D: TRBD2
length: 14
J: TRBJ2-1